A single T cell receptor (beta chain) is shown here with its context. The record originates from a study of T cell changes during pregnancy in multiple sclerosis. Libraries were prepared by immunoSEQ multiplex PCR; TCRdb keeps only in-frame clonotypes and omits some of them. The repertoire holds about 46,000 clones, around nine tenths seen once, with 0.35% to 0.5% in the top ten. Germline CDR1 reads MNHEY; CDR2 reads SMNVEV (reference sequence). This CDR3 is built from 15 residues. Losses at the gene ends were 7 bases for V and 6 bases for J; bases not matched to a gene: 9. This chain links TRBV27 with TRBJ2-7; 13 nucleotides line up with TRBD2. The TCR was taken from a female donor with multiple sclerosis, enrolled in a pregnancy study. This sample comprised CD4+ T cells from peripheral blood mononuclear cells, obtained after pregnancy. The CDR3 DNA follows: TGTGCCAGCACCCAACTAGCGGGAGGGCCCGGCGAGCAGTACTTC. Translating gives CASTQLAGGPGEQYF.